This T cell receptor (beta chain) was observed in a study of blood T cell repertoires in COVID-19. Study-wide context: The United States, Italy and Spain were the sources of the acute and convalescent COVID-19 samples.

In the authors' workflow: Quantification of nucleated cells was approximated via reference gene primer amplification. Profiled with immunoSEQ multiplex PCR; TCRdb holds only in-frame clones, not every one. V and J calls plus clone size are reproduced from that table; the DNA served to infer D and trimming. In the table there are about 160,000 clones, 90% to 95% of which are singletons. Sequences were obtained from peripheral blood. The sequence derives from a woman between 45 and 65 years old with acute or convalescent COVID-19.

The CDR3 sequence: CASSAGTGVGEQFF. CDR3 DNA sequence: TGTGCCAGCAGTGCCGGGACAGGGGTAGGCGAGCAGTTCTTC. The chain couples TRBV2 to TRBJ2-1; 10 bases are a match to TRBD1. The CDR3 has 14 amino acids. With 4 bases clipped from V and 10 bases from J, the junction kept 7 bases outside the gene matches. Germline-derived CDR1 and CDR2 are SNHLY and FYNNEI.